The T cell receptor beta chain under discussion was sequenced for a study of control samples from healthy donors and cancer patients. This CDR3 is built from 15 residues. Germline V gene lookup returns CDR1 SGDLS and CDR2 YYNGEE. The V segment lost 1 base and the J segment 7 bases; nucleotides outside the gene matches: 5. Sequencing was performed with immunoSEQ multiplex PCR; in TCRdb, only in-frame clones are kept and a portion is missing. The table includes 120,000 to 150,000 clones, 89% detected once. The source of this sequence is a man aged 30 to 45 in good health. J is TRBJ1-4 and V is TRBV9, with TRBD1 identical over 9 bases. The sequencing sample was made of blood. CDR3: CASSVLDRGGEKLFF. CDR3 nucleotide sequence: TGTGCCAGCAGCGTACTGGACAGGGGCGGTGAAAAACTGTTTTTT.